Listed here are 5 T cell receptor beta chains from one sample, sequenced in a study of OX40 agonist ivuxolimab in advanced cancers. The method was immunoSEQ multiplex PCR; TCRdb's version includes in-frame clones alone and lacks a portion of them. The sample lists roughly 53,000 clones, over 85% seen once, with about 18% in the top ten. The source was CD4+ or CD8+ T cells sorted from blood, collected in a trial of the OX40 agonist ivuxolimab. Receptors were obtained from an adult with an advanced solid tumor such as melanoma, head and neck, liver or kidney cancer.

The chain combines TRBV29-1 with TRBJ2-7; D not certain. Germline loops: CDR1 SQVTM, CDR2 ANQGSEA. V was pared by 4 bases and J by 3 bases, with 10 bases between. The CDR3 extends over 12 amino acids. Here the CDR3 reads CSVGGVSYEQYF. CDR3 in DNA: TGCAGCGTTGGTGGAGTTAGCTACGAGCAGTACTTC.

The chain uses TRBV19 and TRBJ2-1; D is unresolved. The CDR3 totals 15 residues. V was cut by 5 bases and J by 2 bases, with 13 bases left in between. Germline CDR1 LNHDA, CDR2 SQIVND (reference sequence). CDR3 coding DNA: TGTGCCAGTAGTTCCCCAGAACAGCCCTACAATGAGCAGTTCTTC. Protein product: CASSSPEQPYNEQFF.

The CDR3 loop reads CASSQDPEEPQHF. CDR3 in DNA: TGCGCCAGCAGCCAAGATCCCGAGGAGCCCCAGCATTTT. The chain recombines TRBV4-1 with TRBJ1-5; D is uncertain. Germline assignment: CDR1 MGHRA and CDR2 YSYEKL. The CDR3 is 13 amino acids. V lost 0 bases to trimming and J lost 8 bases, with 8 bases between them.

The chain recombines TRBV28 with TRBJ2-3, with D possibly TRBD2 on 5 matching bases. The V gene's germline CDR1 is MDHEN and CDR2 SYDVKM. The CDR3 is 15 residues long. V was pared by 1 base and J by 0 bases, with 8 bases between. The CDR3 DNA sequence: TGTGCCAGCAGTTTATCAGGCGGGAGCACAGATACGCAGTATTTT. Protein sequence: CASSLSGGSTDTQYF.

This clone was seen only once. The chain combines TRBV19 with TRBJ2-2; maybe TRBD2 (6 bases). The ends were cut back, 7 bases at V and 3 bases at J, with 12 bases in the middle. Germline values: CDR1 LNHDA, CDR2 SQIVND (reference sequence). The CDR3 contains 14 residues. The DNA for the CDR3 is TGTGCCAGTACGGGGGAGCGGGACACCGGGGAGCTGTTTTTT. Translated: CASTGERDTGELFF.